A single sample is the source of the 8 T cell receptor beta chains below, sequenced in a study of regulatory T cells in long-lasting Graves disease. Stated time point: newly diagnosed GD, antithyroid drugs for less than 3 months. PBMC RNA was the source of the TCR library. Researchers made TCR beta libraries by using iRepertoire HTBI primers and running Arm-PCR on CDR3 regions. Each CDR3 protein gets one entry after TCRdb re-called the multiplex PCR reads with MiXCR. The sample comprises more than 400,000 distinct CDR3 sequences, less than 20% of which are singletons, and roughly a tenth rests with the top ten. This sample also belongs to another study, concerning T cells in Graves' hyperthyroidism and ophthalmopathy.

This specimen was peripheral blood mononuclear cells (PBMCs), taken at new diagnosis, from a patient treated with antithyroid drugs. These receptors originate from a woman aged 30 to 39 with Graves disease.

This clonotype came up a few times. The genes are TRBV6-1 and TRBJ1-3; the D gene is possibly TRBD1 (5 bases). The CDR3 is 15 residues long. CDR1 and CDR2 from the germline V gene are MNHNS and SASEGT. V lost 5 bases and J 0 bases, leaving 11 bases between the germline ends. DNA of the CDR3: TGTGCCAGCAGTCCGACAGAGCGCTCTGGAAACACCATATATTTT. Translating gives CASSPTERSGNTIYF.

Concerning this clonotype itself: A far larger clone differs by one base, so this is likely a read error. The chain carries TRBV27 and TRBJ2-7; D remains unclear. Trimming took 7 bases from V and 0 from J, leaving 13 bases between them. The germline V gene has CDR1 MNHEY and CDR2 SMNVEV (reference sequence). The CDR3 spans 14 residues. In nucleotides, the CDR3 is TGTGCCAGCACGGACGAGGAAGGCTCCTACGAGCAGTACTTC. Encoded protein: CASTDEEGSYEQYF.

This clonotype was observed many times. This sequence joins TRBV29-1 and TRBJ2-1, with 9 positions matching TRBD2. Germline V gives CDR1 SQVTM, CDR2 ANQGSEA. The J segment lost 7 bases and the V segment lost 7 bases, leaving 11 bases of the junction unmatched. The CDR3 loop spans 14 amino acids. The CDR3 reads CSAEGSGSLNEQFF. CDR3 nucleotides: TGCAGCGCCGAGGGTAGCGGGAGTTTGAATGAGCAGTTCTTC.

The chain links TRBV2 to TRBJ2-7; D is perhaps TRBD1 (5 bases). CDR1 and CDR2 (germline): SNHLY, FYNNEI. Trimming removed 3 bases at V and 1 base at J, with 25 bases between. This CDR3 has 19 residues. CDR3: CASSETWGKFEGLSYEQYF. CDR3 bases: TGTGCCAGCAGTGAGACCTGGGGCAAGTTTGAAGGGTTGTCCTACGAGCAGTACTTC.

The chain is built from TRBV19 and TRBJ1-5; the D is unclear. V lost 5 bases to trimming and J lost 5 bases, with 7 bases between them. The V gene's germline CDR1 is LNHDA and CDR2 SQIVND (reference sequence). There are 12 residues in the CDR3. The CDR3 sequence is CASSREDQPQHF. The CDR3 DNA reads TGTGCCAGTAGTCGTGAGGATCAGCCCCAGCATTTT.

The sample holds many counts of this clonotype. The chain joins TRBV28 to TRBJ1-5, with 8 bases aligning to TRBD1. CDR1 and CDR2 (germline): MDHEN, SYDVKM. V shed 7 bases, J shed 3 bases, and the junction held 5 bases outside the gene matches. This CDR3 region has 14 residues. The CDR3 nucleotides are TGTGCCAGCAACACAGGGGGTGACAATCAGCCCCAGCATTTT. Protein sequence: CASNTGGDNQPQHF.

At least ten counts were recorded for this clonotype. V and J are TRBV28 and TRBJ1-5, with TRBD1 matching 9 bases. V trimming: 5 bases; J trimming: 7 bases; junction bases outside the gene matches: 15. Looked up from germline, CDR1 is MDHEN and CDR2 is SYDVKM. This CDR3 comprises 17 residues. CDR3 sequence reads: CASSHDRGGQFPQPQHF. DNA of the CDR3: TGTGCCAGCAGTCACGACAGGGGGGGACAATTTCCCCAGCCCCAGCATTTT.

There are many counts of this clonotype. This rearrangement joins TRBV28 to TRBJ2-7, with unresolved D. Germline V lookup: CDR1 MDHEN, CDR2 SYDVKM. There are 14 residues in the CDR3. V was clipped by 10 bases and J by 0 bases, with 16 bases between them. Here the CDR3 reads CATSSEYPSYEQYF. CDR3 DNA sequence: TGTGCCACCAGCAGCGAATACCCCTCCTACGAGCAGTACTTC.